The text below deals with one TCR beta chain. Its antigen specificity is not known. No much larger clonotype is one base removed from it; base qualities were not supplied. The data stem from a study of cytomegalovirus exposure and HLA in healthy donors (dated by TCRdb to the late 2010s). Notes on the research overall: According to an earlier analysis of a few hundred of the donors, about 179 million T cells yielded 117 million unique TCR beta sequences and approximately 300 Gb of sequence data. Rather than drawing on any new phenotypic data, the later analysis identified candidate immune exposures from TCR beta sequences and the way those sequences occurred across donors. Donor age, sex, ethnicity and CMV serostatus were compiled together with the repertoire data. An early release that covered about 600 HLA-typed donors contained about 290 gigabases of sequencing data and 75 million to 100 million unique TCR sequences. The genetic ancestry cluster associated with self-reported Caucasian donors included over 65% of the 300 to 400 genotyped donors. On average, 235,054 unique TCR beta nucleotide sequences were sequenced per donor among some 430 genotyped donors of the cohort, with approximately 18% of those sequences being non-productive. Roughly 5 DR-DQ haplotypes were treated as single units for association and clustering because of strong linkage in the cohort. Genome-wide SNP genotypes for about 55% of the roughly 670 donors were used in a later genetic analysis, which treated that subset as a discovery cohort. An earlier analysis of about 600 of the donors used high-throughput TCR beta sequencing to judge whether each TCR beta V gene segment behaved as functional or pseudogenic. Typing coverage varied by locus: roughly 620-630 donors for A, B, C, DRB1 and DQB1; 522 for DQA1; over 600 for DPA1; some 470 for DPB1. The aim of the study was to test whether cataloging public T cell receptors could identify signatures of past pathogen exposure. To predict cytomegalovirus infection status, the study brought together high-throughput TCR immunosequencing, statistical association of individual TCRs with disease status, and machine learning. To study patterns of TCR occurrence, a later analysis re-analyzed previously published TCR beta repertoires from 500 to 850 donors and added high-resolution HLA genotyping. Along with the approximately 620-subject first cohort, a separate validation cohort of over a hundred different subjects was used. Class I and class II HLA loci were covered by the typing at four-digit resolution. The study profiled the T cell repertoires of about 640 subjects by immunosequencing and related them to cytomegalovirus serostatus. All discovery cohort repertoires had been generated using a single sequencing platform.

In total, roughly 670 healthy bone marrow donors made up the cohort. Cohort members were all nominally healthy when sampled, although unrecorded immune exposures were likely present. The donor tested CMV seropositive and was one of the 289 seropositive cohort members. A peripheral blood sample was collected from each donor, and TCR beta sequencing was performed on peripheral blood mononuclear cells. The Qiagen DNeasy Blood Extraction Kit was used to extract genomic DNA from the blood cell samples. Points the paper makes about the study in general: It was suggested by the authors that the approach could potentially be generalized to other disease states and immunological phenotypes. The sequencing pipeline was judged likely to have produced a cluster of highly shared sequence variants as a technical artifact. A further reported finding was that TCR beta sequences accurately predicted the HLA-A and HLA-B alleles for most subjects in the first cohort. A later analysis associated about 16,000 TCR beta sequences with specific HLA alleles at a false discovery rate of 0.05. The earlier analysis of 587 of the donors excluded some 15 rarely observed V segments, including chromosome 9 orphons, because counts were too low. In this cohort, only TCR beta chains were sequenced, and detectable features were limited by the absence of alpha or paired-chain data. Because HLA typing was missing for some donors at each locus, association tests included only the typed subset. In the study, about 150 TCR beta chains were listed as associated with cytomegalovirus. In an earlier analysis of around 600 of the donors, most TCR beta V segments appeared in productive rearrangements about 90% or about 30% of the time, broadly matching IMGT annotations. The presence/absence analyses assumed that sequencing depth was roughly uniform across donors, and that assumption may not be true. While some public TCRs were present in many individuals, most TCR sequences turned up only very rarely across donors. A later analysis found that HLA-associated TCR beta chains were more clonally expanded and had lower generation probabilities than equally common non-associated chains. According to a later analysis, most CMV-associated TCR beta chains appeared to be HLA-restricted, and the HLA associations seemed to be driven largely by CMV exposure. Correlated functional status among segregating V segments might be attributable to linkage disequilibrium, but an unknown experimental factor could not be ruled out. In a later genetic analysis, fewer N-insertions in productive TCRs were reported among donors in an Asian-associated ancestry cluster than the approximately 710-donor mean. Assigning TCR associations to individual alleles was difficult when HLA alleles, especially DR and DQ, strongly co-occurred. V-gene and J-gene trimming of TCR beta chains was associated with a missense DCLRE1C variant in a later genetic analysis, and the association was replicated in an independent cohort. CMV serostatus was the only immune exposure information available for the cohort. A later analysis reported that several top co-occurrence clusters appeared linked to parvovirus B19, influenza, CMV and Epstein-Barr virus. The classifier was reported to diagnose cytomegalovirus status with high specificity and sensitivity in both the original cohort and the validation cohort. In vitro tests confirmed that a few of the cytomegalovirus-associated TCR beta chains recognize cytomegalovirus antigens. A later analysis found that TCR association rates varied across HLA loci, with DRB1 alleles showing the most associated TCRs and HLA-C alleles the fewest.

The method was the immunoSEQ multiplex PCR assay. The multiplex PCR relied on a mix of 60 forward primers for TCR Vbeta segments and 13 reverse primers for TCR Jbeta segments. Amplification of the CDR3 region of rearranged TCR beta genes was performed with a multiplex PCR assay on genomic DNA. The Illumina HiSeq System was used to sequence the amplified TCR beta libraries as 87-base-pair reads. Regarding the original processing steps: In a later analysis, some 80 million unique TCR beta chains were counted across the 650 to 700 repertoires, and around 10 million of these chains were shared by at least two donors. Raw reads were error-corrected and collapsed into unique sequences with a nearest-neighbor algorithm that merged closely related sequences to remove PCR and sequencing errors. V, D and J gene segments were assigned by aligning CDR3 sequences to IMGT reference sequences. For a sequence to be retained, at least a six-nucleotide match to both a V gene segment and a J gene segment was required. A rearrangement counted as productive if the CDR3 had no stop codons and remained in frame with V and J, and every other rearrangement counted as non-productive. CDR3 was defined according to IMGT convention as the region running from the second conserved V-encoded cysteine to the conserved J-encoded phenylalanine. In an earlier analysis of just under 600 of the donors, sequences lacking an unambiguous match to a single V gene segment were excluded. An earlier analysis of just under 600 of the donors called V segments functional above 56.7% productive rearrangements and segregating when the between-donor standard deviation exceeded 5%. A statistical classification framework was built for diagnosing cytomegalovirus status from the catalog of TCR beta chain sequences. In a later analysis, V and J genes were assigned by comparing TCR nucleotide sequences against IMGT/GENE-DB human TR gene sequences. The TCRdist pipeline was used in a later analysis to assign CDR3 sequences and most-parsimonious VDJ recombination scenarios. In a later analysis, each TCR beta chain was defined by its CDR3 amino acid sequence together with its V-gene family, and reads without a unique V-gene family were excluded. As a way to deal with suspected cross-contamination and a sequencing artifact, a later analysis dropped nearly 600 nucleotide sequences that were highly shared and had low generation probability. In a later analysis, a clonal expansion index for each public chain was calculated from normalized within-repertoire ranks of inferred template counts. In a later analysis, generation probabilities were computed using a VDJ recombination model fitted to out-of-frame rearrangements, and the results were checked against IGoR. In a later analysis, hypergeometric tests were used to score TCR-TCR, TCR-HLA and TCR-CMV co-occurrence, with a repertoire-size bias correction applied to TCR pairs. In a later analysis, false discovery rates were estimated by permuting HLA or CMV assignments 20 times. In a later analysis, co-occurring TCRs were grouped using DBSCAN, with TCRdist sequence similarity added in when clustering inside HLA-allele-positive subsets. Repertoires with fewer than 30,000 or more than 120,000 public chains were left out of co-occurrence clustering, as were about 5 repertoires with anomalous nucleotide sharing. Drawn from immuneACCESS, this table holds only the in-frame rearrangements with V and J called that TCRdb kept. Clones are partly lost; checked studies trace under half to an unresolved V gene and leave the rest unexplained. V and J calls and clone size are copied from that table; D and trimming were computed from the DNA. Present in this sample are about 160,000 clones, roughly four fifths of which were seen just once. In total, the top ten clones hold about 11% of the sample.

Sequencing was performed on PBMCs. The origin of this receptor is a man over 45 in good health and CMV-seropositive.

In nucleotide form, the sequence is TGTGCCAGTGCAAGGACAGGGGGCGATTTGAGCAATCAGCCCCAGCATTTT. Translated, this gives CASARTGGDLSNQPQHF. This chain is built from TRBV19 and TRBJ1-5, and 11 junctional nucleotides match TRBD1. Per the germline V gene (reference sequence), LNHDA is the CDR1 and SQIVND is the CDR2. V is cut back by 8 bases and J by 1 base, with 10 bases in the junction unmatched. The CDR3 goes from the cysteine to the phenylalanine over 17 residues. Just CDR3 DNA is preserved here, 51 bases in frame from base 1.